This TCR beta chain was recorded in a study of shared clonotypes between healthy human individuals (dated by TCRdb to 2018 to 2020). General notes on the study: Three men and a couple of women, aged 18 to 49 years, made up the cohort. Per donor, three plates each were used for CD4 naive and CD4 memory, two for CD8 naive, and one for CD8 memory. Blood TCR repertoires of about five healthy adults were deeply sequenced to estimate repertoire size and the extent of clonotype sharing between individuals. Libraries were prepared and TCR repertoires were sequenced by different laboratories using diverse techniques, in order to increase sequencing depth and limit assay-specific biases. Per donor, leukapheresis produced somewhere between about 0.94 and 10 billion PBMCs. Findings and caveats that apply to the study as a whole: Only blood was sampled, and tissue TCR repertoires likely differ from those in blood. When several donors were compared, the shared fraction of clonotypes was about 5.2% for naive CD4, approximately 3.3% for naive CD8, about 2.4% for memory CD4, and less than 0.5% for memory CD8. Because the study included a small number of donors, the genetic and exposure-history diversity represented was limited. Naive subsets generally had larger estimated clonotype richness than memory subsets. Pairwise subsampling indicated that sequencing depth was expected to affect the degree of clonotype sharing among donors. Even with the large sequencing depth, rarefaction of the sorted-subset datasets indicated that sequencing was incomplete. Clonotypes shared by all four sorted-subset donors showed higher generation probabilities than non-shared clonotypes.

The donors were healthy, HIV-negative adults with no recently reported acute infections or vaccinations. Every donor was a Caucasian adult living in Nashville, Tennessee, USA. CD4+ T cells were enriched by magnetic negative selection; naive cells were then positively selected on CD45RA, and the negative fraction formed the memory subset. Blood was obtained by leukapheresis, after which PBMCs were separated by Ficoll-Histopaque density gradient centrifugation and cryopreserved in liquid nitrogen vapor phase. Analytical flow cytometry was used to check the purity and quantity of each magnetically sorted T cell population. From each sorted fraction, genomic DNA was isolated and quantified by UV absorbance on a Nanodrop 2000c. The germline V gene provides CDR1 SQVTM and CDR2 ANQGSEA. From the cysteine through the phenylalanine, the CDR3 covers 12 amino acids. Only CDR3 DNA is held: 36 bases, read in frame from base 1. V ends up 6 bases short and J 4 bases short, with an unmatched junction base count of 4.

About this clone itself: Its antigen remains undetermined. No base quality values were provided; no much bigger clone lies one nucleotide off.

Using the deep immunoSEQ assay, TCR CDR3 regions were amplified from genomic DNA by multiplex PCR. Extracted genomic DNA from each cell subset was distributed evenly across all wells of several immunoSEQ 96-well plates, and each plate was treated as a replicate. For sorted subsets, 150 to 250 ng of genomic DNA, equivalent to roughly 33,000 T cell genomes, went into each replicate PCR. The purified libraries were quantified using a Qubit 3.0 fluorometer, sized with a Bioanalyzer 2100, and then quantified again using the KAPA Library Quantification kit. Every immunoSEQ 96-well plate was sequenced on a separate single-read 150-cycle Illumina NextSeq 550 flow cell. In the authors' own workflow: Because only junctional sequences without quality scores were contained in the immunoSEQ output, filtering matching that applied to full-length reads could not be performed. Sequences were annotated with PyIR, a Python wrapper for IgBLAST v1.9, using IMGT germline references to assign V/J genes and CDR3. Reads were filtered out if the reads had weak V/J assignments (E-value above 1e-6), no CDR3, stop codons, out-of-frame junctions, or ambiguous translated residues. V3J clonotypes were defined as sequences sharing the same inferred V gene, J gene, and CDR3 amino acid sequence. The percentage overlap between two repertoires was calculated by dividing the number of shared unique clonotypes by the size of the smaller repertoire. Repertoire richness was assessed with RTK rarefaction, the Chao1 estimator, and Recon v2.1 estimates of unobserved clonotypes. Generation probabilities were computed with OLGA for all TCRbeta clonotypes obtained by the gDNA method from several donors. TCRdb retrieved this table from immuneACCESS and kept in-frame rearrangements only. Not all clones are present; in checked studies, unresolved V genes account for under half, and no reason is known for the remainder. The V and J calls and clone size come from that table; D and trimming were worked out from the DNA. The sample table shows more than 900,000 clones, and about four fifths are seen once. 0.6% to 0.75% of the sample belongs to the ten largest clones.

The V gene is TRBV29-1 and the J gene is TRBJ2-3, with 7 bases aligning to TRBD1. The sequence came from a man between 18 and 29 years old in good health. Some clones in this sample may be carry-over from other donors' samples. Sequenced: memory CD4+ T cells from PBMCs. Read against the paper, the sample's cell subset or site label means: CD45RA-negative fraction. CDR3 protein: CSVGDSSDTQYF. Here is the DNA: TGCAGCGTAGGGGACAGCTCAGATACGCAGTATTTT.